The 11 T cell receptor beta chains listed next were all sequenced from one sample in a study of molecular identifiers for immune sequencing clone quantification. TCRdb re-called the PCR reads through MiXCR, storing one row per CDR3 protein. The sample has some 590,000 distinct CDR3 sequences; 25% are singletons. Sequenced: naive CD8+ T cells from blood, with Jurkat cell RNA spiked in. As to subset: FACS-sorted CD8+CD4-CCR7+CD45RA+ naive T cells. These receptors originate from a human donor in good health. Some libraries in this study had Jurkat cell RNA spiked in.

The V and J genes are TRBV30 and TRBJ1-1, with TRBD1 matching over 7 bases. The CDR3 sequence is 14 residues long. In germline, CDR1 is GTSNPN, CDR2 SVGIG (reference sequence). V lost 3 bases and J lost 11; bases outside the gene matches: 15. This CDR3 is CAWSPKVGRGDAFF. The DNA for the CDR3 is TGTGCCTGGAGCCCCAAGGTGGGCAGGGGGGATGCTTTCTTT. The full variable domain, rest sourced from reference TRBV30 and TRBJ1-1, is SQTIHQWPATLVQPVGSPLSLECTVEGTSNPNLYWYRQAAGRGLQLLFYSVGIGQISSEVPQNLSASRPQDRQFILSSKKLLLSDSGFYLCAWSPKVGRGDAFFGQGTRLTVV.

Comment on this clonotype: Given a much more abundant clone one base away, this may be a read error. The chain links TRBV6-2 or TRBV6-3 to TRBJ2-5; D gene uncertain. Between the trimmed V and J ends, which lost 7 bases and 4 bases, there was a span of 19 bases. This CDR3 comprises 15 residues. The germline CDR1 and CDR2 sequences are MNHEY and SVGEGT. The CDR3 nucleotides read TGTGCCAGCATCTCGGGCCAGCTCCTGGGAGAGACCCAGTACTTC. Its protein is CASISGQLLGETQYF.

As concerns this clonotype: A much larger clone lies a single base off, so this may be a read error. The V gene is TRBV7-6, the J gene TRBJ2-6; D is perhaps TRBD1 (5 bases). Germline CDR1 and CDR2: SGHVS and FNYEAQ. The CDR3 consists of 16 residues. V shed 5 bases and J shed 0 bases, with 11 bases lying between them. The CDR3 coding sequence is TGTGCCAGCAGCCCCGTGACAGCCTCTGGGGCCAACGTCCTGACTTTC. It translates to CASSPVTASGANVLTF.

A few counts support this clonotype. The chain couples TRBV5-6 to TRBJ2-5; maybe TRBD1 (6 bases). The CDR3 loop spans 16 amino acids. CDR1 and CDR2 (germline): SGHDT, YYEEEE. Trimming pared 4 bases from V and 5 bases from J, leaving 21 bases between. CDR3 loop: CASSTWSSLQGETQYF. The CDR3 DNA follows: TGTGCCAGCAGCACCTGGTCCTCGCTCCAGGGGGAGACCCAGTACTTC.

Of note for this clonotype: A read error may explain this, as a much larger clone is one base away. The CDR3 protein is CASSLEYGDSGANVLTF. For the CDR3, the DNA is TGTGCCAGCAGCTTAGAATATGGGGACTCTGGGGCCAACGTCCTGACTTTC. The chain is built from TRBV7-9 and TRBJ2-6; D is unclear. V lost 1 base and J 0 bases, leaving 10 bases between the germline ends. The germline CDR1 and CDR2 sequences are SEHNR and FQNEAQ (reference sequence). This CDR3 is built from 17 residues.

This clonotype was seen many times. The genes are TRBV12-3 or TRBV12-4 and TRBJ1-5; no reliable D call. Trimming took off 1 base at V and 0 bases at J, with 4 bases between the two ends. The CDR3 has 14 amino acids. The CDR3 region is CASSLVDSNQPQHF. The DNA of the CDR3 is TGTGCCAGCAGTTTAGTCGATAGCAATCAGCCCCAGCATTTT.

About this clonotype itself: The germline gene is not matched at one end of the junction; a read error may be the cause. The chain recombines TRBV5-8 with TRBJ1-1; no firm D call. The germline gives CDR1 SGHTS, CDR2 YDEGEE. CDR3 size: 14 residues. Here the CDR3 DNA reads TGTGCCAGCAGCTCGATTCCTATGAACTCTGAAGCTTTCTTT. Encoded protein: CASSSIPMNSEAFF.

With respect to this clonotype: A read error may be the cause here, since a much bigger clone is one base away. The chain recombines TRBV27 with TRBJ1-6; a possible D gene is TRBD1 (6 bases). The V gene lost 2 bases and the J gene lost 7 bases, with 9 bases spanning the gap. The CDR3 length is 14 residues. Per the germline V gene, CDR1 is MNHEY and CDR2 is SMNVEV (reference sequence). The CDR3 sequence is CASSLRGCNSPLHF. Written as DNA, the CDR3 is TGTGCCAGCAGTTTAAGGGGGTGCAATTCACCCCTCCACTTT.

The chain couples TRBV5-1 to TRBJ2-7; D might be TRBD1 (5 bases). Germline lookup yields CDR1 SGHRS and CDR2 YFSETQ. This CDR3 region has 15 residues. V was clipped by 3 bases and J by 1 base, with 14 bases between them. CDR3 DNA sequence: TGCGCCAGCAGCTCCCAGGACAAGAATTCCTACGAGCAGTACTTC. As protein: CASSSQDKNSYEQYF.

This chain uses TRBV4-3 with TRBJ2-2, with D hard to call. The CDR3 is made up of 16 amino acids. Germline CDR1 is LGHNA and CDR2 is YSLEER. V lost 4 bases and J lost 2, with 14 bases in between. CDR3 sequence (DNA): TGCGCCAGCAGCCCCGAGAGTGGCCGAAACACCGGGGAGCTGTTTTTT. This codes for CASSPESGRNTGELFF.

A note on this clonotype: A much larger clone sits a single nucleotide away, making a read error possible. The chain carries TRBV2 and TRBJ2-7, with D perhaps matching TRBD1 (6 bases). Germline lookup yields CDR1 SNHLY and CDR2 FYNNEI. The CDR3 runs 12 residues. The CDR3 sequence is CAGRDTSYEQYF. CDR3 sequence (DNA): TGTGCCGGCAGGGACACCTCCTACGAGCAGTACTTC.